This TCR beta chain was profiled in a study of graft-versus-host responses after intestinal transplantation. At the level of the study: Transplant recipients had multivisceral, liver-intestinal, or isolated intestinal grafts. Every transplant recipient was induced with anti-thymocyte globulin, then maintained on tacrolimus and steroids for 2 to 4 years.

With regard to this clone: What it binds is not known.

Using immunoSEQ multiplex PCR, the repertoire was profiled, and TCRdb retains in-frame clones only, with some absent. In the table there are about 99,000 clones, roughly 93% of which are singletons. The starting material was unstimulated CD8+ T cells sorted from spleen or lymph node cells, obtained before intestinal transplant. This TCR was recovered from a human donor who received an intestinal transplant.

The CDR3: CASSVGPHGAGAEETQYF. CDR3 DNA sequence: TGTGCCAGCAGCGTAGGACCACATGGAGCGGGGGCTGAAGAGACCCAGTACTTC. J is TRBJ2-5 and V is TRBV9, with TRBD2 matching 8 bases. With 0 bases clipped from V and 3 bases from J, the junction kept 13 bases outside the gene matches. Germline-derived CDR1 and CDR2 are SGDLS and YYNGEE. This CDR3 contains 18 residues.